Sequencing of this TCR beta chain was carried out in a study of T cells in localized non-small cell lung cancer. TCRdb's copy holds only in-frame clones and misses some; the assay was immunoSEQ multiplex PCR. The sample contains about 11,000 clones, more than 90% of which appear only once. Overall study results and limits: Appearances in adjacent lung were noted for a median 57 of the top 100 tumor clones. Overall survival was longer when the density of T cells in the blood was higher. Adjacent uninvolved lung tissue had the highest T cell clonality, exceeding tumor.

Notes on this clone: What it recognizes is unknown.

Sample: peripheral blood, taken before any cancer treatment. The clonotype comes from a male donor aged 60 or over with stage III lung adenocarcinoma.

Here the CDR3 reads CASSLWRGEGSNQPQHF. The CDR3, as DNA: TGTGCCAGCAGTTTATGGAGGGGAGAAGGGAGCAATCAGCCCCAGCATTTT. The chain links TRBV27 to TRBJ1-5; D is perhaps TRBD1 (5 bases). In germline, CDR1 is MNHEY, CDR2 SMNVEV (reference sequence). The CDR3 contains 17 residues. Trimming removed 1 base at V and 1 base at J, with 14 bases between.